Following are 6 T cell receptor beta chains from one sample sequenced in a study of shared clonotypes between healthy human individuals. TCRdb's copy holds only in-frame clones and misses some; the assay was immunoSEQ multiplex PCR. This table has 600,000 to 700,000 clones, around 73% appearing once. The source material was memory CD4+ T cells sorted from blood. Subset in this sample: CD45RA-negative fraction. Receptor source: a woman in her twenties or thirties in good health.

This clone was found a few times. A much larger clone differs from this one at a single base, so this may be a read error. V and J are TRBV5-1 and TRBJ2-2; 10 bases are a match to TRBD1. J was trimmed by 4 bases and V by 4 bases; bases with no gene match: 4. The CDR3 extends over 15 amino acids. The germline V gene encodes CDR1 SGHRS and CDR2 YFSETQ. Here the CDR3 reads CASSPGTGVTGELFF. The CDR3 region has the DNA TGCGCCAGCAGCCCCGGGACAGGGGTCACCGGGGAGCTGTTTTTT.

This chain links TRBV11-3 with TRBJ2-1; TRBD2 matches 13 bases. The trim removed 6 bases at V and 10 bases at J, leaving 6 bases unmatched. The CDR3 runs to 14 residues. Germline CDR1 reads SGHNT; CDR2 reads YENEEA. The chain's CDR3 is CASSQRTSGGEQFF. The CDR3 DNA reads as TGTGCCAGCAGTCAACGGACTAGCGGGGGAGAGCAGTTCTTC.

This CDR3 is CASSFGQGGETQYF. The CDR3 region has the DNA TGTGCCAGCAGCTTTGGACAGGGCGGGGAGACCCAGTACTTC. V and J are TRBV5-4 and TRBJ2-5; TRBD1 matches 8 bases. In germline, CDR1 is SGHNT, CDR2 YYREEE (reference sequence). CDR3 length equals 14 residues. The trim removed 2 bases at V and 5 bases at J, leaving 5 bases unmatched.

The CDR3: CASSSQGDSYEQYF. The CDR3 nucleotides read TGTGCCAGCAGCTCCCAGGGTGACAGCTACGAGCAGTACTTC. The chain uses TRBV11-2 and TRBJ2-5; possibly TRBD1 for D (5 bases). The J call could be wrong; TRBJ2-7 is a better fit for the DNA end. The CDR3 loop spans 14 amino acids. The germline CDR1 and CDR2 sequences are SGHAT and FQNNGV.

Remarks on this clone: A much larger clone differs from this one at a single base, so this may be a read error. This chain joins TRBV11-2 and TRBJ1-2, with TRBD1 matching 7 bases. CDR1 and CDR2 (germline): SGHAT, FQNNGV. The CDR3 runs 13 residues. J lost 4 bases, V lost 5 bases, and 4 bases had no gene match. CDR3 residues: CASSPGQTYGYTF. The CDR3 DNA follows: TGTGCCAGCAGCCCGGGACAGACCTATGGCTACACCTTC.

This rearrangement joins TRBV9 to TRBJ2-5; either TRBD1 or TRBD2 may supply D (6 bases each). With 3 bases removed from V and 1 base from J, the gap between germline ends came to 10 bases. Germline CDR1 SGDLS, CDR2 YYNGEE. There are 14 residues in the CDR3. DNA for the CDR3: TGTGCCAGCAGCGCCGGGGGCTCCCAAGAGACCCAGTACTTC. Protein: CASSAGGSQETQYF.